This section outlines one T cell receptor (beta chain) sequence together with its context. This CDR3 is built from 15 residues. V shed 0 bases and J 6 bases; nucleotides not matched to a gene: 6. The V gene's germline CDR1 is MNHEY and CDR2 SMNVEV (reference sequence). The data were obtained in a study of blood T cell repertoires in COVID-19. Background on the study: COVID-19 samples, acute and convalescent, were from the United States, Italy and Spain. T cells, B-cell-depleted T cells, or PBMCs supplied cDNA or gDNA.

Sequencing used immunoSEQ multiplex PCR; TCRdb keeps in-frame clones, though not all of them. The sample records hundreds of thousands of clones, around nine tenths being singletons. Those enrolled, adults aged about 18 to 89 years, came from some 23 US areas. This receptor was identified in a man aged 55 to 70 who had recovered from COVID-19. Source material: PBMCs or T cells enriched from blood (not recorded which). The V gene is TRBV27, the J gene TRBJ2-7, with TRBD1 matching 9 bases. The CDR3 DNA reads TGTGCCAGCAGTTTATCCGGGACAGGGACGGCCGAGCAGTACTTC. It yields the protein CASSLSGTGTAEQYF.